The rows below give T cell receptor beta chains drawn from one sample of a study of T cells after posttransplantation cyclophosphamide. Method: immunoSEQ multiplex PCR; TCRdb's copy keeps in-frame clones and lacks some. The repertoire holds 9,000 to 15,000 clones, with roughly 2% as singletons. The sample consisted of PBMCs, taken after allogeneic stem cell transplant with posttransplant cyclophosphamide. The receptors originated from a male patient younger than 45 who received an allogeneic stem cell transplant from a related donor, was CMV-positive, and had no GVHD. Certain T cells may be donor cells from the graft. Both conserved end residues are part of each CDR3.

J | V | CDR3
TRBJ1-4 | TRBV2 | CASSLPGSPNEKLFF
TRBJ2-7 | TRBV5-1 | CASSSLRGYEQYF
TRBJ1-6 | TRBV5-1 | CASSLGQGIEYNSPLHF
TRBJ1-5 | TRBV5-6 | CASSRNRYRTNNQPQHF
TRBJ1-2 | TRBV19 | CASSINPRQGNYGYTF
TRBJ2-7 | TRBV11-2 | CASSSLLELYEQYF
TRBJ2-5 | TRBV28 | CASSGGDAETQYF
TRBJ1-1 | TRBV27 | CASSLGGNTEAFF
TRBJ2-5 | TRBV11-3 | CASSWTSALQETQYF
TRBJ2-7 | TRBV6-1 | CASSDSGDTYEQYF
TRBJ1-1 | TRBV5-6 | CASIQGPGGHGTEAFF
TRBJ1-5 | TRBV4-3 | CASSQDEQGHQPQHF
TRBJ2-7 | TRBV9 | CASSVDRGYEQYF
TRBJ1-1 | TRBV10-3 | CAISYSFNTEAFF
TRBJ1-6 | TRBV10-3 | CAISPTENSLLHF
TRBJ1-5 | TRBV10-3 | CAISESVTGVLGQPQHF
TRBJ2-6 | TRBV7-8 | CASSLSVGANVLTF